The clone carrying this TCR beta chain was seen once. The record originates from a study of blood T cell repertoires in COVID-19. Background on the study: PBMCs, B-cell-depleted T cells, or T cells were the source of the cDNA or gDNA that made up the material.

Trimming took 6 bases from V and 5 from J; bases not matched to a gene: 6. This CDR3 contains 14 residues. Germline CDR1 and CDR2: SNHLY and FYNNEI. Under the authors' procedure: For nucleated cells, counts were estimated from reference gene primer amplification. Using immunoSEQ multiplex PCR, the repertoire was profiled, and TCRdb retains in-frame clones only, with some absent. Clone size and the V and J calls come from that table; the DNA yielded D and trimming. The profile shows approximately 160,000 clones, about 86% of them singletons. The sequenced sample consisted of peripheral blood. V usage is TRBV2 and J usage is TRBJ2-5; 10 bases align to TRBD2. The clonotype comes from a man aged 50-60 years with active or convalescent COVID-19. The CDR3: CASRAGTSVETQYF. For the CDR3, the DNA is TGTGCCAGCAGGGCCGGGACTAGCGTGGAGACCCAGTACTTC.